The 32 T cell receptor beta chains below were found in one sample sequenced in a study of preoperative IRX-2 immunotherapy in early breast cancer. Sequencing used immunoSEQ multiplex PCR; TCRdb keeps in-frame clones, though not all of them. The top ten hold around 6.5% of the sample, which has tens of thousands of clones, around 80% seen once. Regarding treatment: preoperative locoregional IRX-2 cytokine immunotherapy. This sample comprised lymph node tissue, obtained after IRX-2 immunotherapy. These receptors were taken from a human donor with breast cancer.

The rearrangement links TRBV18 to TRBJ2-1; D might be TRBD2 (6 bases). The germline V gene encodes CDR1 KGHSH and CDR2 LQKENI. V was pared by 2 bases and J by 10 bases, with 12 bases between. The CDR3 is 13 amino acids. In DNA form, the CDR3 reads TGTGCCAGCTCACCAGGGCTAGCGAACGAGCAGTTCTTC. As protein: CASSPGLANEQFF.

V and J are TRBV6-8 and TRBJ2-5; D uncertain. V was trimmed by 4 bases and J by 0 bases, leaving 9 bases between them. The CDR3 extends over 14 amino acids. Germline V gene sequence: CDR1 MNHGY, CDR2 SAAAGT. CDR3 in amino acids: CASSFHRYQETQYF. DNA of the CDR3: TGTGCCAGCAGTTTCCACCGGTACCAAGAGACCCAGTACTTC.

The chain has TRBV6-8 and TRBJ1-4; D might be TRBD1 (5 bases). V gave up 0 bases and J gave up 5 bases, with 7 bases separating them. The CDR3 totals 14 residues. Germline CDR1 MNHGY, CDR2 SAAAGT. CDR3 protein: CASSYSQENEKLFF. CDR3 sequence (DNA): TGTGCCAGCAGTTACTCACAGGAAAATGAAAAACTGTTTTTT.

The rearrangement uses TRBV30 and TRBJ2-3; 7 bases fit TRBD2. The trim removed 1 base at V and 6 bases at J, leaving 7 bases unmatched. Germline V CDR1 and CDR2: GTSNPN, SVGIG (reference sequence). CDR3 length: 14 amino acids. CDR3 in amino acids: CAWSAGGSKDTQYF. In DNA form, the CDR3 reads TGTGCCTGGAGTGCGGGAGGTAGTAAGGATACGCAGTATTTT.

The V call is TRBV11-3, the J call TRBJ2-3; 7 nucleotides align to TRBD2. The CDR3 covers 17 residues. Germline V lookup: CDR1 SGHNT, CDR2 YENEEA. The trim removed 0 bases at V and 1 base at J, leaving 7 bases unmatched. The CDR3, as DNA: TGTGCCAGCAGCTTAGAACGGGGGGTTCCCGGCACAGATACGCAGTATTTT. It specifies CASSLERGVPGTDTQYF.

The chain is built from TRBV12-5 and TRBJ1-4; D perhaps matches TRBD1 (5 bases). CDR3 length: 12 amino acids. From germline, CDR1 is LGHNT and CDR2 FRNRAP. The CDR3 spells CASTRVGEKLFF. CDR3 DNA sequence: TGTGCCAGCACCAGGGTTGGGGAAAAACTGTTTTTT.

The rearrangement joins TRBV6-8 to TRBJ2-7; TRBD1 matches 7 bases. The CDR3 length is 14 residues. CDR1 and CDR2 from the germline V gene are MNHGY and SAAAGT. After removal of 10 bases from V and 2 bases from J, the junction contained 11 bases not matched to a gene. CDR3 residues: CAIRDTGTAYEQYF. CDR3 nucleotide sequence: TGTGCCATCAGAGATACCGGGACAGCCTACGAGCAGTACTTC.

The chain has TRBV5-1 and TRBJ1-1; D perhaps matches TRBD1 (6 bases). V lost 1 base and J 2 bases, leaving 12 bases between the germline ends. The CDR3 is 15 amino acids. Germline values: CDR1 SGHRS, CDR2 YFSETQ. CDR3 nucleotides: TGCGCCAGCAGCTTGCAGGGGCAGTCAAACACTGAAGCTTTCTTT. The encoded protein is CASSLQGQSNTEAFF.

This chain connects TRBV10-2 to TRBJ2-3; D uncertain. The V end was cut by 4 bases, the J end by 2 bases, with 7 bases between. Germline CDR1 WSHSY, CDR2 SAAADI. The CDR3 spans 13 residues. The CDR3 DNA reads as TGCGCCAGCAGTGTGAGGAACACAGATACGCAGTATTTT. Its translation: CASSVRNTDTQYF.

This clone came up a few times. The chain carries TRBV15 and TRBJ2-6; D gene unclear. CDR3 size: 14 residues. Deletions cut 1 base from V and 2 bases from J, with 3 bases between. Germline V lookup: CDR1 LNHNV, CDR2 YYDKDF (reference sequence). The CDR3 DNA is TGTGCCACCAGCAGAGGGGCTGGGGCCAACGTCCTGACTTTC. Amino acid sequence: CATSRGAGANVLTF.

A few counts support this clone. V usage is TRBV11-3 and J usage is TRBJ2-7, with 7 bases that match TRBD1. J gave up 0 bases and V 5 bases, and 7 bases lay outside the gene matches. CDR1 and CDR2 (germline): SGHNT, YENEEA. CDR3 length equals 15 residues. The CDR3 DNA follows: TGTGCCAGCAGCCAAACAGGGGACAGCTCCTACGAGCAGTACTTC. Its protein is CASSQTGDSSYEQYF.

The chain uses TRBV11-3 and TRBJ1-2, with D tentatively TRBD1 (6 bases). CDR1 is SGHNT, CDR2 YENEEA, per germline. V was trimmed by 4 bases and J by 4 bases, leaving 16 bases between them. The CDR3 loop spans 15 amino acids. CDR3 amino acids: CASSYSGAMSYGYTF. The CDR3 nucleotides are TGTGCCAGCAGCTACTCGGGGGCCATGTCCTATGGCTACACCTTC.

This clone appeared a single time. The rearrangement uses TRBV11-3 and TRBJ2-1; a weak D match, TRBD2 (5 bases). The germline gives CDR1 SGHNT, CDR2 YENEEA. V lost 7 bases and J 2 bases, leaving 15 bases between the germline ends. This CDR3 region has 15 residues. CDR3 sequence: CASTKTGDAYNEQFF. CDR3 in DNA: TGTGCCAGCACCAAAACCGGGGATGCCTACAATGAGCAGTTCTTC.

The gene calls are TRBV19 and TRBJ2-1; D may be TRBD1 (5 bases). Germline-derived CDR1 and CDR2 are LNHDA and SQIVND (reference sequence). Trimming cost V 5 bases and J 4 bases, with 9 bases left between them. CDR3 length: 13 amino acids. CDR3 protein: CASSQGLYNEQFF. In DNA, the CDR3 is TGTGCCAGTAGTCAGGGATTATACAATGAGCAGTTCTTC.

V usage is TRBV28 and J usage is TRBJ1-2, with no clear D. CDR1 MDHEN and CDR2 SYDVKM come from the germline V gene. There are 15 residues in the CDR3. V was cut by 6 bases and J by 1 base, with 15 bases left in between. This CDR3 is CASSRWQELNYGYTF. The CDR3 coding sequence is TGTGCCAGCAGCAGGTGGCAGGAGCTTAACTATGGCTACACCTTC.

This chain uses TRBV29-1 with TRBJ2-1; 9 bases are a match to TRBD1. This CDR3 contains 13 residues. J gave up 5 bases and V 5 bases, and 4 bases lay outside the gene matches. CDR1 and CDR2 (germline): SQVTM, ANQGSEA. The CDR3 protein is CSVPGQGNNEQFF. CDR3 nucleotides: TGCAGCGTTCCGGGACAGGGAAACAATGAGCAGTTCTTC.

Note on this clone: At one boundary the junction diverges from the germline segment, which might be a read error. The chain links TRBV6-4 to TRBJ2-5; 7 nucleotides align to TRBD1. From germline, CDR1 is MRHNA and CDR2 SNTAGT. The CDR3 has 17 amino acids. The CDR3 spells CASSYSKGAGWGETQYF. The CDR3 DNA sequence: TGTGCCAGCAGTTACTCGAAGGGGGCAGGGTGGGGAGAGACCCAGTACTTC.

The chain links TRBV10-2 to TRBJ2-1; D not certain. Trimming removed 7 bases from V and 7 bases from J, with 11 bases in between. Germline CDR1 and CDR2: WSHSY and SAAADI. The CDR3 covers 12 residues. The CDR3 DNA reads TGCGCCAGCATTGATAGGGCGAATGAGCAGTTCTTC. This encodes CASIDRANEQFF.

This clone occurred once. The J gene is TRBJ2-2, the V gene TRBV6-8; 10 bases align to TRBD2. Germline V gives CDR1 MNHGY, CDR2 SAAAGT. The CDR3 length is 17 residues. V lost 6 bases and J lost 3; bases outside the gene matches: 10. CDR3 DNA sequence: TGTGCCAGCAGCCGAACCCGGACTAGCGGATACACCGGGGAGCTGTTTTTT. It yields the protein CASSRTRTSGYTGELFF.

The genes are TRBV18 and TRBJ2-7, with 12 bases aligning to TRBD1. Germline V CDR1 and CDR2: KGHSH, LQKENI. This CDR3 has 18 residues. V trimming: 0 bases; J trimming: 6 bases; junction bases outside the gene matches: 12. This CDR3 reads CASSPPGQGASSSIEQYF. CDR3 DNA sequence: TGTGCCAGCTCACCACCGGGACAGGGGGCTAGCTCGTCGATCGAGCAGTACTTC.

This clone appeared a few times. The CDR3 nucleotides are TGTGCCAGCAGCTCTGGGACAGGTCAAAGGGGGGCTTTCTTT. It is translated as CASSSGTGQRGAFF. This chain joins TRBV11-3 and TRBJ1-1; 8 bases are a match to TRBD1. Per germline, CDR1 SGHNT and CDR2 YENEEA. The trim removed 4 bases at V and 11 bases at J, leaving 12 bases unmatched. The CDR3 totals 14 residues.

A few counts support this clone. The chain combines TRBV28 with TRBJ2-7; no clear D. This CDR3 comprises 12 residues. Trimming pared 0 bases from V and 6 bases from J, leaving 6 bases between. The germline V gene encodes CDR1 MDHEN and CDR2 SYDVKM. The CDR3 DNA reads TGTGCCAGCAGTTTATGGGGTAGCGAGCAGTACTTC. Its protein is CASSLWGSEQYF. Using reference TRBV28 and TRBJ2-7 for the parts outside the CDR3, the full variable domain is DVKVTQSSRYLVKRTGEKVFLECVQDMDHENMFWYRQDPGLGLRLIYFSYDVKMKEKGDIPEGYSVSREKKERFSLILESASTNQTSMYLCASSLWGSEQYFGPGTRLTVT.

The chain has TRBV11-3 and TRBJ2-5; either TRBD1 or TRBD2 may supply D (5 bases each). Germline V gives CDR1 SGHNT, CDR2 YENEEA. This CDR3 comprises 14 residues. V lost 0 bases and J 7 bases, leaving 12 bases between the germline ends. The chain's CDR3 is CASSLESGTGTQYF. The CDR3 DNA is TGTGCCAGCAGCTTAGAGTCAGGGACGGGGACCCAGTACTTC.

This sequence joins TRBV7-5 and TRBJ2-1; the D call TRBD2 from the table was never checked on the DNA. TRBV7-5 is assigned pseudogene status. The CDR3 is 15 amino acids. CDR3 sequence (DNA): TGTGCCAGCAGCTTAGCTAGCGGGAAGGAGAATGAGCAGTTCTTC. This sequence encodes CASSLASGKENEQFF.

In nucleotides, the CDR3 is TGTGCCAGCCGGACAGGGACAGGGGGCTTTTCCAACTATGGCTACACCTTC. This codes for CASRTGTGGFSNYGYTF. The rearrangement joins TRBV19 to TRBJ1-2; 12 nucleotides agree with TRBD1. J gave up 2 bases and V 9 bases, and 13 bases lay outside the gene matches. Germline values: CDR1 LNHDA, CDR2 SQIVND (reference sequence). CDR3 length equals 17 residues.

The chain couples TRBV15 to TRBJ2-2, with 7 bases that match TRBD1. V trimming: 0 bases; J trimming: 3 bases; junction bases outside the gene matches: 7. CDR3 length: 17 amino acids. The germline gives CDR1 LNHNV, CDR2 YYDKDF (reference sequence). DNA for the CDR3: TGTGCCACCAGCAGAGATCTTGCGCAGGGGGACACCGGGGAGCTGTTTTTT. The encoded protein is CATSRDLAQGDTGELFF.

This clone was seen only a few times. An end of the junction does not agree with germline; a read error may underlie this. CDR3 amino acids: CASEPDSRNYDYTF. The CDR3 DNA reads TGTGCCAGCGAACCGGACAGTCGGAACTATGACTACACCTTC. V gene TRBV6-8 combines with J gene TRBJ1-2, with D maybe TRBD1 (6 bases). The CDR3 contains 14 residues. From germline, CDR1 is MNHGY and CDR2 SAAAGT.

The CDR3 DNA reads TGTGCCATCAGCCGGGGGACAGGGGGCACAGATACGCAGTATTTT. This encodes CAISRGTGGTDTQYF. The V gene is TRBV6-8, the J gene TRBJ2-3; 10 bases are shared with TRBD1. J gave up 1 base and V 10 bases, and 8 bases lay outside the gene matches. Germline-derived CDR1 and CDR2 are MNHGY and SAAAGT. The CDR3 has 15 amino acids.

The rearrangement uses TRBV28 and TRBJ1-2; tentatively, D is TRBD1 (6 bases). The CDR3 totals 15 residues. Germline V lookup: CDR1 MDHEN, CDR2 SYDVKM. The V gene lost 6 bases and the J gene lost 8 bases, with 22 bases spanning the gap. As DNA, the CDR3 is TGTGCCAGCAGCGGAGGAGGCAGGGGTTTGCAAGGCTACACCTTC. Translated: CASSGGGRGLQGYTF.

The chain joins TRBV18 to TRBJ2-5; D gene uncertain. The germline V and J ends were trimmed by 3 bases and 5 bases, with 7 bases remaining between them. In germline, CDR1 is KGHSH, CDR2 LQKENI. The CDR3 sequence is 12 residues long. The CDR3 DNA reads TGTGCCAGCTCACCCCTACGGGAGACCCAGTACTTC. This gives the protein CASSPLRETQYF.

The CDR3 nucleotides are TGTGCCAGCAGCCAAGGACAGGGTTTAAGCGAGCAGTACTTC. It translates to CASSQGQGLSEQYF. The chain couples TRBV11-3 to TRBJ2-7; 8 bases align to TRBD1. CDR3 size: 14 residues. V was clipped by 5 bases and J by 6 bases; unmatched bases: 9. Germline V lookup: CDR1 SGHNT, CDR2 YENEEA.

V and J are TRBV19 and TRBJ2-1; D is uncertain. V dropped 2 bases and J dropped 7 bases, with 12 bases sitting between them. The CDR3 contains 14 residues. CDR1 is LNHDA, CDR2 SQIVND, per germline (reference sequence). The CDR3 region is CASSIIPGDNEQFF. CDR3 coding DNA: TGTGCCAGTAGTATAATCCCTGGGGATAATGAGCAGTTCTTC.